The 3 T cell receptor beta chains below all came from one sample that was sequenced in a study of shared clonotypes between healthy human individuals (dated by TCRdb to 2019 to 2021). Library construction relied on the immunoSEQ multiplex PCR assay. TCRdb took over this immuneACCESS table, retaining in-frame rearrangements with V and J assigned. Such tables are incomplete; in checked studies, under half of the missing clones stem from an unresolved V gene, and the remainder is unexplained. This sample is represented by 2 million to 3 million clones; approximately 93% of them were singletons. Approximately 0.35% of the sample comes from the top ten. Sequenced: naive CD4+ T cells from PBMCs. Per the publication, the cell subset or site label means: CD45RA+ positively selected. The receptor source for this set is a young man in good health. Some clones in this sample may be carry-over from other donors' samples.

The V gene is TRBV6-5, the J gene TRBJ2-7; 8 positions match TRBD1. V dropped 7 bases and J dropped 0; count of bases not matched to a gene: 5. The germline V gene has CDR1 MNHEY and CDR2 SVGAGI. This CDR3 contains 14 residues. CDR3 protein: CASKRGQGSYEQYF. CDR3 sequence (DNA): TGTGCCAGCAAACGAGGACAGGGCTCCTACGAGCAGTACTTC.

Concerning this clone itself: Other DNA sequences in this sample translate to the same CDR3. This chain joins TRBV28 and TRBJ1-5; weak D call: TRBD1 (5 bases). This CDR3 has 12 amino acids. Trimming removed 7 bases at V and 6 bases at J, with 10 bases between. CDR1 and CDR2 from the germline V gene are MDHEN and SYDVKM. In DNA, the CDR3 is TGTGCCAGCACGTGGGGCGGTCAGCCCCAGCATTTT. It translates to CASTWGGQPQHF.

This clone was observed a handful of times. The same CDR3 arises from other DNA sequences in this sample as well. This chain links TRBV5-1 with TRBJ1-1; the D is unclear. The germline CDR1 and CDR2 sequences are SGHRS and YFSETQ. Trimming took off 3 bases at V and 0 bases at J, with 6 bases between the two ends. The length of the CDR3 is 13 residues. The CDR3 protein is CASSWGVNTEAFF. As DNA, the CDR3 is TGCGCCAGCAGCTGGGGAGTGAACACTGAAGCTTTCTTT.